The clone carrying this T cell receptor (beta chain) has a handful of counts. The antigen is not known. This sample is drawn from a study of cytomegalovirus exposure and HLA in healthy donors. The germline V gene encodes CDR1 SGHRS and CDR2 YFSETQ. V gave up 0 bases and J gave up 1 base, with 8 bases separating them. The CDR3 is 15 amino acids. 60 Vbeta and 13 Jbeta primers were used in PCR. The data were produced by immunoSEQ multiplex PCR, yet TCRdb's version contains in-frame clones alone and is incomplete. The table includes some 200,000 clones, approximately 78% detected once. General study points: Sequences of the TCR beta chain were said to predict the HLA-A and HLA-B alleles of most subjects accurately. According to a later analysis, most TCR beta chains associated with CMV appeared HLA-restricted. Available immune exposure information covered CMV serostatus only.

Source material: PBMCs. The source of this sequence is a woman younger than 30 in good health and CMV-seronegative. The rearrangement links TRBV5-1 to TRBJ1-5; D gene ambiguous. Written as DNA, the CDR3 is TGCGCCAGCAGCTTGGCCGGAGCGAGCAATCAGCCCCAGCATTTT. This translates into CASSLAGASNQPQHF.